Listed here are 6 T cell receptor beta chains from one sample, sequenced in a study of T cells after yellow fever vaccination. TCRdb reprocessed the 5' RACE reads via MiXCR and lists one record per CDR3 protein. The sample includes 350,000 or so distinct CDR3 sequences, roughly 8.3% of them seen just once. Sequencing used PBMCs, obtained approximately 47 days after the first yellow fever vaccination. These receptors all stem from a man aged 18 to 29 who received the YFV17D yellow fever vaccine.

CDR3 sequence (DNA): TGTGCCAGCAGTGAGGGACAGGGGGGCCCCTACGAGCAGTACTTC. This encodes CASSEGQGGPYEQYF. This chain connects TRBV12-3 or TRBV12-4 to TRBJ2-7, with 11 bases fitting TRBD1. This CDR3 spans 15 amino acids. Trimming cost V 5 bases and J 2 bases; bases outside gene matches: 5.

Points on this clonotype: Given a much more abundant clone one base away, this may be a read error. V gene TRBV6-2 or TRBV6-3 combines with J gene TRBJ1-5; D gene uncertain. V was cut by 5 bases and J by 2 bases, with 7 bases left in between. Germline CDR1 reads MNHEY; CDR2 reads SVGEGT. CDR3 size: 13 residues. As DNA, the CDR3 is TGTGCCAGCAGTGCCGGGCGCAATCAGCCCCAGCATTTT. Protein sequence: CASSAGRNQPQHF.

This clonotype was detected many times. The V call is TRBV5-1, the J call TRBJ2-3; no firm D call. Germline V CDR1 and CDR2: SGHRS, YFSETQ. V was trimmed by 0 bases and J by 2 bases, leaving 10 bases between them. The CDR3 length is 15 residues. CDR3 in amino acids: CASSLGHPNTDTQYF. CDR3 coding DNA: TGCGCCAGCAGCTTGGGACACCCTAACACAGATACGCAGTATTTT.

This clonotype was observed a handful of times. The chain employs TRBV7-2 and TRBJ1-5; the D is unclear. V gave up 1 base and J gave up 8 bases, with 9 bases separating them. CDR3 size: 13 residues. Germline loops: CDR1 SGHTA, CDR2 FQGNSA. CDR3 nucleotides: TGTGCCAGCAGCTTAGGGGTGGGGAAGCCCCAGCATTTT. Its protein product is CASSLGVGKPQHF. Supplemented by reference TRBV7-2 and TRBJ1-5, the full variable domain reads GAGVSQSPSNKVTEKGKDVELRCDPISGHTALYWYRQSLGQGLEFLIYFQGNSAPDKSGLPSDRFSAERTGGSVSTLTIQRTQQEDSAVYLCASSLGVGKPQHFGDGTRLSIL.

This clonotype was counted a few times. The rearrangement uses TRBV5-1 and TRBJ2-6, with D perhaps matching TRBD2 (6 bases). CDR1 and CDR2 from the germline V gene are SGHRS and YFSETQ. The CDR3 has 17 residues. V dropped 4 bases and J dropped 1 base, with 15 bases sitting between them. The CDR3 nucleotides are TGCGCCAGCAGCCGGGAGCCTGGTCGTTCTGGGGCCAACGTCCTGACTTTC. This encodes CASSREPGRSGANVLTF.

The chain joins TRBV4-3 to TRBJ2-3; 7 bases fit TRBD1. Germline trimming cut 3 bases from V and 6 bases from J; bases unmatched to any gene: 12. From germline, CDR1 is LGHNA and CDR2 YSLEER. The CDR3 totals 16 residues. Here the CDR3 reads CASSQFGTATTDTQYF. In DNA, the CDR3 is TGCGCCAGCAGCCAGTTCGGGACAGCGACCACGGATACGCAGTATTTT.